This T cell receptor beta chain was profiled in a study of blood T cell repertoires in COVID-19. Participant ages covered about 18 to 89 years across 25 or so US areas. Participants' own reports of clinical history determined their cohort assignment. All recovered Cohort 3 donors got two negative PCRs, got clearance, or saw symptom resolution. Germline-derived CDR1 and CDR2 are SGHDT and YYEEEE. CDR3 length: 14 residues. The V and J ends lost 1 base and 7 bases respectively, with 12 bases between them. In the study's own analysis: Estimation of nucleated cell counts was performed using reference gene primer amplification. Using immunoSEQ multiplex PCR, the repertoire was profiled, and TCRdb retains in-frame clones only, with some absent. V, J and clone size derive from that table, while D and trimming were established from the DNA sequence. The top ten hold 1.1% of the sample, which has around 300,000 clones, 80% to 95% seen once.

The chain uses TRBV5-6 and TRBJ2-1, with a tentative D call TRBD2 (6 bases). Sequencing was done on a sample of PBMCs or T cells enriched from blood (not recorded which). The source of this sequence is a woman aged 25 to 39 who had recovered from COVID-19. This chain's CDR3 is CASSLLGRSNEQFF. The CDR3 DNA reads TGTGCCAGCAGCTTGCTCGGGAGATCGAATGAGCAGTTCTTC.